The 12 T cell receptor beta chains presented below share a single source sample, sequenced in a study of T cell responses to AZD1222 COVID-19 vaccine. Data came from immunoSEQ multiplex PCR; TCRdb stores just in-frame clones and leaves some out. This table has about 150,000 clones, around 94% appearing once. The sequencing used peripheral blood, collected on day 0 of AZD1222 vaccination. Receptors originate from an adult in good health.

The chain has TRBV5-5 and TRBJ2-3; TRBD2 aligns across 12 bases. The CDR3 is 15 residues long. Germline lookup yields CDR1 SGHKS and CDR2 YYEKEE (reference sequence). V shed 5 bases and J 11 bases; nucleotides not matched to a gene: 12. The CDR3 protein is CASRRASGRAMEQYF. CDR3 sequence (DNA): TGTGCCAGCAGGCGAGCTAGCGGGAGGGCCATGGAGCAGTATTTT. The whole variable domain, filled in from reference TRBV5-5 and TRBJ2-3, reads DAGVTQSPTHLIKTRGQQVTLRCSPISGHKSVSWYQQVLGQGPQFIFQYYEKEERGRGNFPDRFSARQFPNYSSELNVNALLLGDSALYLCASRRASGRAMEQYFGPGTRLTVL.

CDR3 sequence (DNA): TGTGCCAGCAGCCTCCCGGTTTTAACCGGGGAGCTGTTTTTT. Its protein is CASSLPVLTGELFF. This chain uses TRBV7-2 with TRBJ2-2; unclear D gene. Germline V gene data show CDR1 as SGHTA and CDR2 as FQGNSA. Trimming removed 5 bases at V and 5 bases at J, with 12 bases between. CDR3 length: 14 amino acids.

This chain joins TRBV30 and TRBJ1-4; D ambiguous. CDR3 length equals 15 residues. The V end lost 4 bases, the J end lost 5 bases, and 17 bases lay between the germline ends. Looked up from germline, CDR1 is GTSNPN and CDR2 is SVGIG (reference sequence). The CDR3 reads CAWTLAGGRNEKLFF. In DNA form, the CDR3 reads TGTGCCTGGACCCTTGCAGGAGGAAGAAATGAAAAACTGTTTTTT.

The rearrangement uses TRBV23-1 and TRBJ2-1; TRBD2 aligns across 11 bases. TRBV23-1 is designated an ORF whose function remains uncertain. The CDR3 totals 13 residues. The J segment lost 11 bases and the V segment lost 6 bases, leaving 6 bases of the junction unmatched. Here the CDR3 reads CASRGLAVPKQFF. CDR3 nucleotides: TGCGCCAGCAGGGGACTAGCGGTTCCTAAGCAGTTCTTC.

The chain is built from TRBV2 and TRBJ2-1, with D maybe TRBD2 (5 bases). The CDR3 has 13 amino acids. Germline V lookup: CDR1 SNHLY, CDR2 FYNNEI. The V end was cut by 7 bases, the J end by 4 bases, with 11 bases between. CDR3 in amino acids: CASIEGGYNEQFF. The DNA for the CDR3 is TGTGCCAGCATCGAAGGAGGATACAATGAGCAGTTCTTC.

This clone was detected a few times. The chain couples TRBV4-2 to TRBJ2-7, with 9 bases that match TRBD1. The J segment lost 0 bases and the V segment lost 7 bases, leaving 16 bases of the junction unmatched. The germline CDR1 and CDR2 sequences are LGHNA and YNFKEQ. CDR3 length: 18 amino acids. CDR3 nucleotide sequence: TGTGCCAGCAACTCCCACGCGGCCCGGGACAGGGACTCCTACGAGCAGTACGTC. Protein sequence: CASNSHAARDRDSYEQYV.

This sequence joins TRBV7-3 and TRBJ1-2; TRBD1 is a possible D gene (6 bases). The V gene lost 2 bases and the J gene lost 2 bases, with 12 bases spanning the gap. Germline values: CDR1 SGHTA, CDR2 FQGTGA. The CDR3 is 15 amino acids. The CDR3 DNA sequence: TGTGCCAGCAGCTTATCTGGACAGCCGAACTATGGCTACACCTTC. Translation gives CASSLSGQPNYGYTF. Together with reference TRBV7-3 and TRBJ1-2, the CDR3 gives the full variable domain: GAGVSQTPSNKVTEKGKYVELRCDPISGHTALYWYRQSLGQGPEFLIYFQGTGAADDSGLPNDRFFAVRPEGSVSTLKIQRTERGDSAVYLCASSLSGQPNYGYTFGSGTRLTVV.

The chain uses TRBV5-1 and TRBJ2-2; 10 nucleotides match TRBD2. This CDR3 has 15 amino acids. V shed 4 bases, J shed 7 bases, and the junction held 7 bases outside the gene matches. Germline V gene sequence: CDR1 SGHRS, CDR2 YFSETQ. In DNA form, the CDR3 reads TGCGCCAGCAGCCAAGTAGCGGGAGGTAACGGGGAGCTGTTTTTT. This codes for CASSQVAGGNGELFF.

This chain uses TRBV7-9 with TRBJ2-3; D gene uncertain. The CDR3 totals 16 residues. Trimming removed 7 bases at V and 0 bases at J, with 17 bases between. Germline-derived CDR1 and CDR2 are SEHNR and FQNEAQ (reference sequence). The CDR3 DNA is TGTGCCAGCATCCCCACCAGGTTTACTAGCACAGATACGCAGTATTTT. This codes for CASIPTRFTSTDTQYF.

The V gene is TRBV10-3, the J gene TRBJ2-7; D perhaps matches TRBD2 (5 bases). Trimming removed 6 bases at V and 0 bases at J, with 9 bases between. CDR3 size: 13 residues. The V gene's germline CDR1 is ENHRY and CDR2 SYGVKD. Here the CDR3 DNA reads TGTGCCATCAGGAGGGAGAGCTCCTACGAGCAGTACGTC. Translating gives CAIRRESSYEQYV.

The V and J genes are TRBV7-2 and TRBJ1-2, with TRBD1 matching 9 bases. The CDR3 has 17 amino acids. The V gene end was trimmed by 0 bases and the J gene end by 4 bases; junction bases not matched to a gene: 9. Per the germline V gene, CDR1 is SGHTA and CDR2 is FQGNSA. The CDR3 is CASSLARDRGIFYGYTF. The CDR3 bases are TGTGCCAGCAGCTTAGCGCGCGACAGGGGGATTTTCTATGGCTACACCTTC.

The chain employs TRBV2 and TRBJ1-3; 10 positions match TRBD1. The CDR3 has 14 residues. V was pared by 7 bases and J by 7 bases, with 7 bases of the junction left unmatched. CDR1 is SNHLY and CDR2 is FYNNEI in the germline V gene. The CDR3 bases are TGTGCCAGCACCGGGGACAGGGGAAGCAACACCATATATTTT. Amino acid sequence: CASTGDRGSNTIYF.